A selection of T cell receptor beta chains follows, all from one sample in a study of T cells in Graves' hyperthyroidism and ophthalmopathy. TCRdb ran MiXCR on the multiplex PCR reads and lists one entry per CDR3 protein. In the table there are about 740,000 distinct CDR3 sequences, 13% to 15% of which are singletons. The source material was blood. All receptors come from a woman between 18 and 29 years old with Graves' hyperthyroidism. CDR3s include the opening cysteine and the closing phenylalanine or tryptophan. D genes are given only for firm matches. Part of the rows lack a size; the others show once, few, many or a class for expanded clones.

cdr3_aa	cdr3_nt	d_call	clone_size	v_call	j_call
CASSSTPGLAEPNNEQFF	TGTGCCAGCAGCTCCACGCCGGGACTAGCGGAGCCAAACAATGAGCAGTTCTTC	TRBD2	-	TRBV7-2	TRBJ2-1
CSARPYEQYF	TGCAGTGCTAGACCCTACGAGCAGTACTTC	-	many	TRBV20-1	TRBJ2-7
CASRTGTGVGNTIYF	TGTGCCAGCAGGACCGGGACAGGGGTTGGAAACACCATATATTTT	TRBD1	few	TRBV6-1	TRBJ1-3
CASSSDREVAGELFF	TGTGCCAGCAGCTCAGACAGGGAGGTAGCCGGGGAGCTGTTTTTT	-	-	TRBV7-2	TRBJ2-2
CASNPRTESYGYTF	TGTGCCAGCAATCCGCGGACAGAGAGCTATGGCTACACCTTC	-	many	TRBV6-1	TRBJ1-2
CASSLAPAEDTEAFF	TGTGCCAGCAGCTTAGCGCCGGCAGAGGACACTGAAGCTTTCTTT	-	-	TRBV7-9	TRBJ1-1
CASSENQVSVGANVLTF	TGTGCCAGCAGTGAAAACCAAGTTTCGGTGGGGGCCAACGTCCTGACTTTC	-	few	TRBV6-1	TRBJ2-6
CAWSVSPGQASFF	TGTGCCTGGAGTGTATCACCGGGACAGGCTTCCTTTTTT	TRBD1	few	TRBV30	TRBJ2-2
CASSLLQVYNEQFF	TGTGCCAGCAGTTTACTACAGGTTTACAATGAGCAGTTCTTC	-	many	TRBV12-3/TRBV12-4	TRBJ2-1
CASSEGWGLFSYEQYF	TGCGCCAGCAGCGAGGGGTGGGGGCTTTTCTCCTACGAGCAGTACTTC	-	-	TRBV4-1	TRBJ2-7
CASGTTGPGDTQYF	TGTGCCAGCGGTACGACAGGCCCTGGGGATACGCAGTATTTT	-	many	TRBV7-9	TRBJ2-3
CAWRNLRSYNEQFF	TGTGCCTGGAGGAATTTACGGTCCTACAATGAGCAGTTCTTC	-	-	TRBV30	TRBJ2-1
CSASGPGAGNQPQHF	TGCAGTGCTAGCGGCCCGGGGGCTGGCAATCAGCCCCAGCATTTT	-	many	TRBV20-1	TRBJ1-5